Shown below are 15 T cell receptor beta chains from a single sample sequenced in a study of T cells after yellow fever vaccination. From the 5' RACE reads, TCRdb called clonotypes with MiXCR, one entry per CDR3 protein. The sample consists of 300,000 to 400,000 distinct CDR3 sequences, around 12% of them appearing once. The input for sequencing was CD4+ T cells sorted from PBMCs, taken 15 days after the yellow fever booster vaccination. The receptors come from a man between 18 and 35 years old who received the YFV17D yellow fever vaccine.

Here the CDR3 reads CATRRLYLYEQYV. Written as DNA, the CDR3 is TGTGCCACCAGGAGGCTCTATTTATACGAGCAGTACGTC. The chain uses TRBV25-1 and TRBJ2-7, with TRBD2 as a possible D gene (5 bases). Germline CDR1 and CDR2: MGHDK and SYGVNS. V shed 10 bases and J shed 4 bases, with 17 bases lying between them. The CDR3 consists of 13 residues.

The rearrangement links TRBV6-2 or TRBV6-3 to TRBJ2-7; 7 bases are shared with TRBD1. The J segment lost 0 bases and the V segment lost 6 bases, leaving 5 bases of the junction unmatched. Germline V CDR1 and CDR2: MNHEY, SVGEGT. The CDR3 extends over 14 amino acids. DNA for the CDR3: TGTGCCAGCAGCGGACAGGATTCCTCCTACGAGCAGTACTTC. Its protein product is CASSGQDSSYEQYF.

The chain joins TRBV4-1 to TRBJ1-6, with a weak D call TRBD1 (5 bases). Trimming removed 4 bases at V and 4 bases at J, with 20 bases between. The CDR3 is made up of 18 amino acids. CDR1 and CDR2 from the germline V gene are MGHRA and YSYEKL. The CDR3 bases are TGCGCCAGCAGCCTCCTCGAACAGGCCTTTGAATATAATTCACCCCTCCACTTT. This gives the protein CASSLLEQAFEYNSPLHF.

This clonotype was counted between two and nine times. The CDR3 DNA follows: TGTGCCAGCAGCGGATTTACAGGGCAAGAGACCCAGTACTTC. It specifies CASSGFTGQETQYF. The chain recombines TRBV21-1 with TRBJ2-5; the table's D call TRBD1 went unverified against the DNA. TRBV21-1 is tagged as a pseudogene. The CDR3 runs 14 residues.

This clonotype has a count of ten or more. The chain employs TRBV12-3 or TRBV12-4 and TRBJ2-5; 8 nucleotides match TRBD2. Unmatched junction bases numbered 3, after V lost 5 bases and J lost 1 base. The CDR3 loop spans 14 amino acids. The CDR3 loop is CASSRLALQETQYF. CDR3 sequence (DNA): TGTGCCAGCAGTCGACTAGCGCTCCAAGAGACCCAGTACTTC.

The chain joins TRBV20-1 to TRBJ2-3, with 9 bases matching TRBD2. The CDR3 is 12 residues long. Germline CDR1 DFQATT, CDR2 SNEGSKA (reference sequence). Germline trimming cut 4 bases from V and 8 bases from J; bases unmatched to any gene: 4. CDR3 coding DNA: TGCAGTGCTATAAAGACTAGCGGTACGCAGTATTTT. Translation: CSAIKTSGTQYF.

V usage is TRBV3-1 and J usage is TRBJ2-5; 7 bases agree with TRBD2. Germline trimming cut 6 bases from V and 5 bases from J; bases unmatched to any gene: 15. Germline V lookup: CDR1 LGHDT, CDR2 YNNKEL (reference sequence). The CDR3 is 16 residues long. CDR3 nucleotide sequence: TGTGCCAGCAGGCAACCTCGCGGGAGTTTAGACGAGACCCAGTACTTC. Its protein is CASRQPRGSLDETQYF.

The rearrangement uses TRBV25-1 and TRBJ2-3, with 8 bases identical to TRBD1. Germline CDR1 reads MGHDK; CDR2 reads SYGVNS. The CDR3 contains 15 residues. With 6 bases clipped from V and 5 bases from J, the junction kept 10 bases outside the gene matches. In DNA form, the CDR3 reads TGTGCCAGCAGCGAAGACAGGGGACCTGGAGATACGCAGTATTTT. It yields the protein CASSEDRGPGDTQYF.

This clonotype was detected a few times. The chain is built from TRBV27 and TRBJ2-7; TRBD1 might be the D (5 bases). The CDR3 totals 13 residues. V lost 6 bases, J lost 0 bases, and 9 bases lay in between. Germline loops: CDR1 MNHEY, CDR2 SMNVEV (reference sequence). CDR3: CASSGRASYEQYF. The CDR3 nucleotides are TGTGCCAGCAGCGGCAGGGCCTCCTACGAGCAGTACTTC.

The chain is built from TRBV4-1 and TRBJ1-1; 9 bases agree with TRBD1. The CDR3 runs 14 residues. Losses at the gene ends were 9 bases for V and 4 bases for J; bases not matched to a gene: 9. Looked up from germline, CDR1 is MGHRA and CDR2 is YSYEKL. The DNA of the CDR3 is TGCGCCAGTTCCCTACAGGGGGCGAGCACTGAAGCTTTCTTT. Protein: CASSLQGASTEAFF.

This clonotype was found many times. This CDR3 is CASSLDRGPRETQYF. In DNA form, the CDR3 reads TGTGCCAGCAGCTTAGACAGGGGCCCCCGAGAGACCCAGTACTTC. The gene calls are TRBV7-2 and TRBJ2-5; TRBD1 matches 7 bases. Trimming at V came to 1 base and at J to 4 bases, leaving 6 bases not matched to a gene. CDR1 is SGHTA and CDR2 is FQGNSA in the germline V gene. The CDR3 totals 15 residues.

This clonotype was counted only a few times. CDR3 sequence reads: CASSPRGLETQYF. The CDR3 nucleotides read TGTGCCAGCAGCCCTCGAGGTTTAGAGACCCAGTACTTC. The rearrangement joins TRBV3-1 to TRBJ2-5; D remains unclear. CDR1 is LGHDT and CDR2 is YNNKEL in the germline V gene (reference sequence). This CDR3 is built from 13 residues. V was trimmed by 4 bases and J by 4 bases, leaving 10 bases between them.

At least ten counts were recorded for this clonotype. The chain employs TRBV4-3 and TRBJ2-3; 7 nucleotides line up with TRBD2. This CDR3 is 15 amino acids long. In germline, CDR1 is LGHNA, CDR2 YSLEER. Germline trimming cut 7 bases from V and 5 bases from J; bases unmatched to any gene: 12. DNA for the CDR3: TGCGCCAGCACGAGGGTGGCGGGGGTTAGAGATACGCAGTATTTT. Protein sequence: CASTRVAGVRDTQYF.

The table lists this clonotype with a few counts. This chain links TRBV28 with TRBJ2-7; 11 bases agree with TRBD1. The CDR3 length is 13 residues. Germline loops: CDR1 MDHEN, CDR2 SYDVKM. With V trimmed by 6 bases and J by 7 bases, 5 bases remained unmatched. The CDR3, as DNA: TGTGCCAGCAGAAGGACAGGGGGCGTTGAGCAGTACGTC. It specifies CASRRTGGVEQYV.

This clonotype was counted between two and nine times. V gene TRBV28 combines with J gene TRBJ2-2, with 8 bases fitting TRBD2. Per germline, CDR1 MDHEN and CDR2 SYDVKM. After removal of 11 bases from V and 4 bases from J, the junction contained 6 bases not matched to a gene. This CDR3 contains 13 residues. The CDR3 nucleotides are TGTGCCTGCGGACTAGCCAGCACCGGGGAGCTGTTTTTT. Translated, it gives CACGLASTGELFF.